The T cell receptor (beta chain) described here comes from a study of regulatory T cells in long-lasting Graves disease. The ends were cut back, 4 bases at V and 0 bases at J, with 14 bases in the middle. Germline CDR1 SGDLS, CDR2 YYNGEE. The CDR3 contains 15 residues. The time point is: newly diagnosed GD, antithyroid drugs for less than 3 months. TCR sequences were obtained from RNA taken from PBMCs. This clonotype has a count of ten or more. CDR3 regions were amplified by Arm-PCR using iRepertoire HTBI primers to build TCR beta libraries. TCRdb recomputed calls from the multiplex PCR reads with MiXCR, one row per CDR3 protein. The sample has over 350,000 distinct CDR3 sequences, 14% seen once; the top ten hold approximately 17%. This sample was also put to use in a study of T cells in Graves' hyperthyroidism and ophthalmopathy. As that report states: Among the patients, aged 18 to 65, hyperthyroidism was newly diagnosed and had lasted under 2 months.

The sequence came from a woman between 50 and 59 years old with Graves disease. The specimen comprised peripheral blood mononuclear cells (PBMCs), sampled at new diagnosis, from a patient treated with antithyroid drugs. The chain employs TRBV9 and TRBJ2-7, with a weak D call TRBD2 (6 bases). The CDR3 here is CASSNAGLSSYEQYF. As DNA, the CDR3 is TGTGCCAGCAGCAACGCGGGGCTTAGCTCCTACGAGCAGTACTTC.